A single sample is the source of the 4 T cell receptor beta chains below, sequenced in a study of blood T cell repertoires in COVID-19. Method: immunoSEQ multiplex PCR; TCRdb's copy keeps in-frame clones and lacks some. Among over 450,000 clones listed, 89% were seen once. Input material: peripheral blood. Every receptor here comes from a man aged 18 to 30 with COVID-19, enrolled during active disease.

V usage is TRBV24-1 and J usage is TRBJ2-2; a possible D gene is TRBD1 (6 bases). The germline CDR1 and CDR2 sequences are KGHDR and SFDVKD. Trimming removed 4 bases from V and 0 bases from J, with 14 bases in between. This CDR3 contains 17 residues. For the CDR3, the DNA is TGTGCCACCAGTGACCCGGGACACACCTCGAACACCGGGGAGCTGTTTTTT. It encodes CATSDPGHTSNTGELFF.

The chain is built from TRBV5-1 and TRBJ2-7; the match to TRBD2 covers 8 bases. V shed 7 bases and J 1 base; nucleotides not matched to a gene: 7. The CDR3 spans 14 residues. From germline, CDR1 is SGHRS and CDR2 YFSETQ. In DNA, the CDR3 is TGCGCCAGCCAGACCGGGAGGGAATCCTACGAGCAGTACTTC. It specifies CASQTGRESYEQYF. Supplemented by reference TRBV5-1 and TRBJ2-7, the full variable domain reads KAGVTQTPRYLIKTRGQQVTLSCSPISGHRSVSWYQQTPGQGLQFLFEYFSETQRNKGNFPGRFSGRQFSNSRSEMNVSTLELGDSALYLCASQTGRESYEQYFGPGTRLTVT.

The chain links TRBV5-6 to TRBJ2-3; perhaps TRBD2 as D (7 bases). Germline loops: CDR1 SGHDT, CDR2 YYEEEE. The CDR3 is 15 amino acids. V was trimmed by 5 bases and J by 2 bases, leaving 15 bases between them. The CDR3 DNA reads TGTGCCAGCAGTGGGGGCGGGGGCTACACAGATACGCAGTATTTT. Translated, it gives CASSGGGGYTDTQYF.

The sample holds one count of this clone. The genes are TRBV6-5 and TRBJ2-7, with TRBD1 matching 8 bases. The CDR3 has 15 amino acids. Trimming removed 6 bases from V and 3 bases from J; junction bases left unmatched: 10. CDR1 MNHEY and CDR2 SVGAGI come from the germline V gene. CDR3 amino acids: CASRPGTGIVYEQYF. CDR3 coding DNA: TGTGCCAGCAGACCCGGGACAGGTATTGTCTACGAGCAGTACTTC.